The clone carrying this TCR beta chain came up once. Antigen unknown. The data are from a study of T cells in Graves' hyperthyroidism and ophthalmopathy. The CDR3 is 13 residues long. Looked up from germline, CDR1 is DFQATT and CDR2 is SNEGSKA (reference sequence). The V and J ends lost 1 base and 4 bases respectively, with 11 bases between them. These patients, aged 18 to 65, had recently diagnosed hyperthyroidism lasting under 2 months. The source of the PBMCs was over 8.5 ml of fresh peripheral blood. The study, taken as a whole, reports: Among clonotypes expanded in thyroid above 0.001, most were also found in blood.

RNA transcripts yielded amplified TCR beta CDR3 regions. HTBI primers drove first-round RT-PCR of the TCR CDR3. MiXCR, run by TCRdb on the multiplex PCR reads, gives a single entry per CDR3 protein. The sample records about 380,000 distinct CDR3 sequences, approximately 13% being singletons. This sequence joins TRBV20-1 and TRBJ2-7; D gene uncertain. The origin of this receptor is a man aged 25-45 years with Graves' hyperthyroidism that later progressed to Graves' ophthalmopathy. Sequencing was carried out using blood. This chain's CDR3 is CSARVRPLYEQYF. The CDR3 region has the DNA TGCAGTGCTAGAGTGCGCCCGCTTTACGAGCAGTACTTC.